The clone carrying this TCR beta chain was seen a handful of times. This CDR3 is built from 14 residues. V was cut by 0 bases and J by 2 bases, with 9 bases left in between. Germline assignment: CDR1 SGHRS and CDR2 YFSETQ. The sample comes from a study of Graves' ophthalmopathy and Graves' hyperthyroidism. Amplification of the TCR beta CDR3 regions used RNA transcripts (as template). HTBI-primed RT-PCR formed the first round, and a multiplex PCR formed the second. MiXCR, applied by TCRdb to the multiplex PCR reads, yields one record per CDR3 protein. The table records 40,000 to 45,000 distinct CDR3 sequences, over 40% of them present only once.

The J gene is TRBJ2-7, the V gene TRBV5-1; tentatively, D is TRBD2 (5 bases). The sequence came from an adult man with Graves' ophthalmopathy. Sequencing input: peripheral blood. The CDR3 loop reads CASSLVSGTYEQYF. CDR3 DNA: TGCGCCAGCAGCTTGGTATCGGGGACCTACGAGCAGTACTTC. The full variable domain, its missing parts supplied by reference TRBV5-1 and TRBJ2-7, is KAGVTQTPRYLIKTRGQQVTLSCSPISGHRSVSWYQQTPGQGLQFLFEYFSETQRNKGNFPGRFSGRQFSNSRSEMNVSTLELGDSALYLCASSLVSGTYEQYFGPGTRLTVT.